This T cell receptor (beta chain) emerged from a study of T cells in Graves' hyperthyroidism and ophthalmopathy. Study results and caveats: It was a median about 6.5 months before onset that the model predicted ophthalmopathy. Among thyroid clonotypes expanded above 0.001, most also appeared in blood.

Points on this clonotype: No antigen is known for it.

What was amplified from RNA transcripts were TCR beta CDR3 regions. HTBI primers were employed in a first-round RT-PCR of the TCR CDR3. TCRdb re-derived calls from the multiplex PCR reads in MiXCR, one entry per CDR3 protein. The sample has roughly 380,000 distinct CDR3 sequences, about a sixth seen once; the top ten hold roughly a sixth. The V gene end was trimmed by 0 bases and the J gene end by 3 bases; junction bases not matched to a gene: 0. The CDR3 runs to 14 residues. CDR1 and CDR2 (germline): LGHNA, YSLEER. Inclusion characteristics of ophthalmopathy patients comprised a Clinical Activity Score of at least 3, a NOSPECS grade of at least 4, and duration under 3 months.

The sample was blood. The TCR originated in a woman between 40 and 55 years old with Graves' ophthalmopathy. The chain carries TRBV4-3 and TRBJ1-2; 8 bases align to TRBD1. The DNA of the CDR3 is TGCGCCAGCAGCCAAGAGACAGGGGACTATGGCTACACCTTC. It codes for CASSQETGDYGYTF.